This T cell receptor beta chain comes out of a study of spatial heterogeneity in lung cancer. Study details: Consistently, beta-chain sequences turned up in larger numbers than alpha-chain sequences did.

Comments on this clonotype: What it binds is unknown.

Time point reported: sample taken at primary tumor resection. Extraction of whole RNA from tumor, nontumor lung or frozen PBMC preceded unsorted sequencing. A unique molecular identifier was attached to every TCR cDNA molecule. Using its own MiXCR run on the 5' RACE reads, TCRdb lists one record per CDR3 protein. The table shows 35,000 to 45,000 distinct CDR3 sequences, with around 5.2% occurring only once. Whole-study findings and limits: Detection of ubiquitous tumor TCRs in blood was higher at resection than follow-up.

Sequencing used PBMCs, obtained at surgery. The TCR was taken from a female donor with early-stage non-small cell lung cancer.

CDR3 DNA: TGTGCCAGCAGCCTGGGGACTATGTCCTCGAAACGGTCCCAGTACTTC. Its translation is CASSLGTMSSKRSQYF. The V call is TRBV4-2, the J call TRBJ2-5; 7 positions agree with TRBD2. This CDR3 has 16 amino acids. Germline V gene lookup returns CDR1 LGHNA and CDR2 YNFKEQ. The V segment lost 4 bases and the J segment 9 bases; nucleotides outside the gene matches: 17.